This T cell receptor beta chain was identified during a study of CD8 T cells in Susac syndrome. RNA amounts of 0.5 to 1 ug underwent reverse transcription with random hexamers. TCRdb called the immunoSEQ multiplex PCR reads again in MiXCR, with one record for every CDR3 protein. The top ten clones hold about 0.18% of a sample with about 130,000 distinct CDR3 sequences, roughly 94% of them seen once. Trimming stripped 3 bases from V and 2 bases from J, with 11 bases between. The length of the CDR3 is 14 residues. CDR1 SGHRS and CDR2 YFSETQ come from the germline V gene. Sequences were obtained from CD8+ T cells from PBMCs. This chain connects TRBV5-1 to TRBJ2-5; no definite D call. The receptor was derived from a human donor with Susac syndrome. Here the CDR3 DNA reads TGCGCCAGCAGCTGGACGGGCCAACAAGAGACCCAGTACTTC. It specifies CASSWTGQQETQYF.